This TCR beta chain emerged from a study of T cell responses to AZD1222 COVID-19 vaccine. From germline, CDR1 is SGDLS and CDR2 YYNGEE. Between the trimmed V and J ends, which lost 0 bases and 5 bases, there was a span of 19 bases. This CDR3 has 17 residues. Here immunoSEQ multiplex PCR was the method, and the copy in TCRdb shows in-frame clones only, minus some. The table records roughly 130,000 clones, roughly 84% of them present only once. This clonotype was obtained from an adult in good health. The sample in question was peripheral blood, obtained on day 0 of AZD1222 vaccination. The chain has TRBV9 and TRBJ2-3, with D possibly TRBD1 on 5 matching bases. CDR3 DNA: TGTGCCAGCAGCGTAGCGTGGGGCCCTACCGCAGGAGATACGCAGTATTTT. It codes for CASSVAWGPTAGDTQYF.